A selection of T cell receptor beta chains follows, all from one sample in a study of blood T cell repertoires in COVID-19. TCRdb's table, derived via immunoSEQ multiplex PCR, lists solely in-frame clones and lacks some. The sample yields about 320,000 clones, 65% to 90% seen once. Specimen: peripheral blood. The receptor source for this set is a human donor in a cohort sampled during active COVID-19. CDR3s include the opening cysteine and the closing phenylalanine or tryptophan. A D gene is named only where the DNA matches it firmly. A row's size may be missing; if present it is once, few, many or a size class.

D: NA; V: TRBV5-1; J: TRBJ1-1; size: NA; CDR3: CASSLGTAKNTEAFF; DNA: TGCGCCAGCAGCTTGGGGACAGCTAAGAACACTGAAGCTTTCTTT
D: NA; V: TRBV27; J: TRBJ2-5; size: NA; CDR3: CASSSVGPETQYF; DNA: TGTGCCAGCAGTTCCGTTGGGCCGGAGACCCAGTACTTC
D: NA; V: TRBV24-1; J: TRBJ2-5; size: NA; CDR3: CATSDLKYGQETQYF; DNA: TGTGCCACCAGTGATTTGAAGTACGGCCAAGAGACCCAGTACTTC
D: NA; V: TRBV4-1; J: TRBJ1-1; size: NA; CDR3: CASSPRVPSTQNTEAFF; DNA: TGCGCCAGCAGCCCCCGGGTCCCCTCAACACAGAACACTGAAGCTTTCTTT
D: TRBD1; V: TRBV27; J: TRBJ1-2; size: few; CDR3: CASSSRDRGLYGYTF; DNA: TGTGCCAGCAGTTCTCGGGACAGGGGGCTCTATGGCTACACCTTC
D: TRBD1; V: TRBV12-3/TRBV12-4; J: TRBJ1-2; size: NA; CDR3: CASSGQGNYGYTF; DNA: TGTGCCAGCAGTGGACAGGGTAACTATGGCTACACCTTC
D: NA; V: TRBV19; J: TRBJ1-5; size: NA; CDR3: CASRPSGVRSNQPQHF; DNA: TGTGCCAGTAGGCCGTCGGGTGTTCGTAGCAATCAGCCCCAGCATTTT
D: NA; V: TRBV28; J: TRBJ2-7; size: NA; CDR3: CASSLLAGHEQYF; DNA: TGTGCCAGCAGTTTACTTGCGGGACACGAGCAGTACTTC
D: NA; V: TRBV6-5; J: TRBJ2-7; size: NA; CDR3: CASSYSRQNYEQYF; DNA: TGTGCCAGCAGTTACTCAAGACAGAACTACGAGCAGTACTTC
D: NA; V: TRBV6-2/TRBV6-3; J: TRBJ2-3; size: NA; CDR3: CASSYSELEDTSTDTQYF; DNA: TGTGCCAGCAGTTACTCGGAACTAGAGGATACTAGCACAGATACGCAGTATTTT
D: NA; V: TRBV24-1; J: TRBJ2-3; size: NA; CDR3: CATSDFIRADLDTQYF; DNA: TGTGCCACCAGTGATTTTATCAGGGCCGACTTAGATACGCAGTATTTT
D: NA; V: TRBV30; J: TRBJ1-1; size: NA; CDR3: CAWSPWEDTEAFF; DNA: TGTGCCTGGAGCCCCTGGGAGGACACTGAAGCTTTCTTT
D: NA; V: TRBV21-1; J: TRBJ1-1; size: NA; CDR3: CASSSGRVAFF; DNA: TGTGCCAGCAGCTCGGGTCGGGTGGCTTTCTTT
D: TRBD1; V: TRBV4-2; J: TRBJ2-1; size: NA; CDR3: CASSLGQGRSEQFF; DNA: TGTGCCAGCAGCCTTGGACAGGGGCGGAGTGAGCAGTTCTTC
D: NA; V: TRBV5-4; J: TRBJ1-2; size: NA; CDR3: CASSLGGGVMRGAYGYTF; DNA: TGTGCCAGCAGCTTGGGCGGCGGGGTTATGAGGGGCGCCTATGGCTACACCTTC
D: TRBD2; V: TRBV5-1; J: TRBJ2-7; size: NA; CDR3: CASSLAGGEQYF; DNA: TGCGCCAGCAGCTTAGCGGGGGGCGAGCAGTACTTC
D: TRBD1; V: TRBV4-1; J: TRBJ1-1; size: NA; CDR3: CASSHGQGNTEAFF; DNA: TGCGCCAGCAGCCATGGACAGGGGAACACTGAAGCTTTCTTT
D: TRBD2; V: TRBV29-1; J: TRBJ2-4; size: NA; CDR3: CSVEQAAGGSVF; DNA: TGCAGCGTTGAACAGGCAGCGGGGGGCTCCGTCTTC
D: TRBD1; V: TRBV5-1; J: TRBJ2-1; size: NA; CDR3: CASSPKSWTGLKKNEQFF; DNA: TGCGCCAGCAGCCCTAAGTCTTGGACAGGGCTGAAGAAAAATGAGCAGTTCTTC
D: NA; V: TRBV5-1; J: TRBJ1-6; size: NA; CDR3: CASSFGGPNSPLHF; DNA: TGCGCCAGCAGCTTCGGAGGTCCTAATTCACCCCTCCACTTT
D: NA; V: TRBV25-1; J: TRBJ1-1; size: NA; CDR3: CASSTLARDTEAFF; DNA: TGTGCCAGCAGTACACTGGCCAGGGACACTGAAGCTTTCTTT
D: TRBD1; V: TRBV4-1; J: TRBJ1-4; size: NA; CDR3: CASSQEPNRGLEKLFF; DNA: TGCGCCAGCAGCCAAGAACCCAACAGGGGGCTTGAAAAACTGTTTTTT
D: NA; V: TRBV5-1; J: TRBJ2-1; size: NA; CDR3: CASSLLAGSSYNEQFF; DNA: TGCGCCAGCAGCCTATTGGCGGGGAGCTCCTACAATGAGCAGTTCTTC
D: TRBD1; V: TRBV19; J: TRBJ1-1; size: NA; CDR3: CASSIWARGPTEAFF; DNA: TGTGCCAGTAGTATTTGGGCCAGGGGGCCCACTGAAGCTTTCTTT
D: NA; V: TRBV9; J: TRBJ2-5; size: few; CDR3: CASSVAPRSEETQYF; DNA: TGTGCCAGCAGCGTAGCTCCCCGGTCCGAAGAGACCCAGTACTTC
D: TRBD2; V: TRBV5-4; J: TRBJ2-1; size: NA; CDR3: CASRATSGDYNEQFF; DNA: TGTGCCAGCAGGGCAACTAGCGGTGATTACAATGAGCAGTTCTTC
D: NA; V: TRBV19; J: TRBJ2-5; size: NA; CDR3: CAPLGARGSQETQYF; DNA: TGTGCCCCCCTGGGAGCGCGGGGAAGTCAAGAGACCCAGTACTTC
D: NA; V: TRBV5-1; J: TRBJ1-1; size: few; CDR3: CASSLQQGNTEAFF; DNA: TGCGCCAGCAGCTTACAACAGGGGAACACTGAAGCTTTCTTT
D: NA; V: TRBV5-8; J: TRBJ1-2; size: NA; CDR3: CASSFTGTARGYTF; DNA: TGTGCCAGCAGCTTTACAGGGACGGCTCGGGGCTACACCTTC
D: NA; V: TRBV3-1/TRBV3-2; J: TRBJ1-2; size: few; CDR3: CASRGQRGGHYGYTF; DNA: TGTGCCAGCAGGGGCCAGCGCGGGGGCCATTATGGCTACACCTTC
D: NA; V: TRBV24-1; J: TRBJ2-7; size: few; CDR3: CATSDWRRGFEQYF; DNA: TGTGCCACCAGTGATTGGCGAAGGGGCTTCGAGCAGTACTTC
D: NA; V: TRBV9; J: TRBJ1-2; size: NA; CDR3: CASSVGGDSYGYTF; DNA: TGTGCCAGCAGCGTAGGCGGGGATTCCTATGGCTACACCTTC
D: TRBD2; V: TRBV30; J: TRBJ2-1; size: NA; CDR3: CACLGLAGERSYNEQFF; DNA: TGTGCCTGCCTAGGACTAGCGGGGGAAAGATCCTACAATGAGCAGTTCTTC
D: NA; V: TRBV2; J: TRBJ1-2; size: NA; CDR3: CASSEEPPTGNYGYTF; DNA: TGTGCCAGCAGTGAAGAACCCCCCACAGGAAACTATGGCTACACCTTC
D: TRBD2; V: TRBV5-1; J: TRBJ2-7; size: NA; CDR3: CASSLTGDFTSGVNEQYF; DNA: TGCGCCAGCAGCCTTACGGGGGACTTTACTAGCGGGGTTAACGAGCAGTACTTC
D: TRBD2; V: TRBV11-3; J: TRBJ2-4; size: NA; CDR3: CASSLAGGNIQYF; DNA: TGTGCCAGCAGCTTAGCGGGGGGAAACATTCAGTACTTC
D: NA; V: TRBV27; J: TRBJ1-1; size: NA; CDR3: CASRQMGEGTEAFF; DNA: TGTGCCAGCAGACAAATGGGTGAGGGCACTGAAGCTTTCTTT
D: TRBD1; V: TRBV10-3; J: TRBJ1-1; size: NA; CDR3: CAIMDRERSVTEAFF; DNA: TGTGCCATCATGGACAGGGAACGATCGGTCACTGAAGCTTTCTTT
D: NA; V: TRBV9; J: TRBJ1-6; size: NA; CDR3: CASSVFGDSPLHF; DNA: TGTGCCAGCAGCGTCTTCGGGGATTCACCCCTCCACTTT
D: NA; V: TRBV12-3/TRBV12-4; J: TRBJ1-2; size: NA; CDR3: CASSLDRISF; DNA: TGTGCCAGCAGTTTAGACAGGATTAGCTTC
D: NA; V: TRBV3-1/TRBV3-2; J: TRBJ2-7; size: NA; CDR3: CASSVGGSYEQYF; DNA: TGTGCCAGCAGCGTCGGCGGGTCCTACGAGCAGTACTTC
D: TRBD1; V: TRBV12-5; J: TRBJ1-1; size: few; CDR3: CASGFDRGSEAFF; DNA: TGTGCTAGTGGTTTCGACAGGGGCAGTGAAGCTTTCTTT
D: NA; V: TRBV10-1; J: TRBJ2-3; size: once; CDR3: CASASHSTDTQYF; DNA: TGCGCCAGCGCGTCGCATAGCACAGATACGCAGTATTTT
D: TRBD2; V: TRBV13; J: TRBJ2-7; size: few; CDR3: CASSLSGASSYEQYF; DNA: TGTGCCAGCAGCCTTAGCGGGGCAAGCTCCTACGAGCAGTACTTC
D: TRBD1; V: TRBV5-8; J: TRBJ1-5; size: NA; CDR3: CASSSGQGWQPQHF; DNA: TGTGCCAGCAGCTCGGGACAGGGGTGGCAGCCCCAGCATTTT
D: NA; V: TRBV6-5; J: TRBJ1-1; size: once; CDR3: CASSSAGGWNTEAFF; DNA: TGTGCCAGCAGCTCTGCGGGAGGGTGGAACACTGAAGCTTTCTTT
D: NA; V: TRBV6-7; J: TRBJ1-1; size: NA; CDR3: CASSTGGTEAFF; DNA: TGTGCCAGCAGTACGGGAGGGACTGAAGCTTTCTTT
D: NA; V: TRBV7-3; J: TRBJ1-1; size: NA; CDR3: CASSLRAEGEAFF; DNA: TGTGCCAGCAGCTTAAGAGCAGAGGGTGAAGCTTTCTTT
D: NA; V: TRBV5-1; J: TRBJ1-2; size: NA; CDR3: CASSLAAGNYGYTF; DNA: TGCGCCAGCAGCTTGGCTGCGGGGAACTATGGCTACACCTTC
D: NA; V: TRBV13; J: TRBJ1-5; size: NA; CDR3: CASNLGRSNQPQHF; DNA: TGTGCCAGCAACTTAGGCCGGAGCAATCAGCCCCAGCATTTT